This is a list of T cell receptor beta chains from one sample in a study of T cells in Graves' hyperthyroidism and ophthalmopathy. TCRdb itself ran the multiplex PCR reads through MiXCR, one entry per CDR3 protein. Of about 96,000 distinct CDR3 sequences listed, about half are singletons. Source material: blood. The source of these receptors is a woman aged 40-49 years with Graves' hyperthyroidism. The CDR3 runs from the conserved cysteine through the conserved F or W. The D gene is left open where the match is weak. Only some rows state a clone size, as once, few, many or a class for expanded clones.

abundance	v_gene	d_gene	j_gene	CDR3nt	CDR3aa
NA	TRBV6-5	TRBD2	TRBJ2-5	TGTGCCAGCAGTTACGGGTCGGGAGGAAGTGGGGAGACCCAGTACTTC	CASSYGSGGSGETQYF
NA	TRBV29-1	NA	TRBJ1-1	TGCAGCGTTGGAGGGGGGCTAAGTCTAGAAGCTTTCTTT	CSVGGGLSLEAFF
NA	TRBV5-1	TRBD2	TRBJ2-7	TGCGCCAGCAGCTTGGCCTCCGGTACAGGACTAGCGGGGCAGTACTTC	CASSLASGTGLAGQYF
NA	TRBV29-1	TRBD2	TRBJ2-7	TGCAGCGTTACGGGACTAGCGGGAATGGGAGAGCAGTACTTC	CSVTGLAGMGEQYF
few	TRBV9	TRBD2	TRBJ2-3	TGTGCCAGCAGCGCCGGGGTAGCGGGAGGGAGCACAGATACGCAGTATTTT	CASSAGVAGGSTDTQYF
many	TRBV20-1	TRBD1	TRBJ2-6	TGCAGTGCTAGAATGGGCGGACAGGGTTCCTCTGGGACCAACGTCCTGACTTTC	CSARMGGQGSSGTNVLTF
NA	TRBV7-9	TRBD1	TRBJ2-7	TGTGCCAGCAGACCGGGACAGGGAGGCTACGAGCAGTACTTC	CASRPGQGGYEQYF
NA	TRBV7-8	TRBD2	TRBJ2-7	TGTGCCAGCAGCTTAGTAGGGCTAGCGGAGTCCTACGAGCAGTACTTC	CASSLVGLAESYEQYF
few	TRBV6-5	NA	TRBJ2-7	TGTGCCAGCAGGCGACGAGTAACGTTTGTGGAGCAGTACTTC	CASRRRVTFVEQYF
NA	TRBV7-3	NA	TRBJ1-2	TGTGCCAGCAGCTTAACTGGGGAGGTGGGCTATGGCTACACCTTC	CASSLTGEVGYGYTF
few	TRBV7-9	TRBD1	TRBJ2-5	TGTGCCAGCAGCCAGACAGGGAAAGAGACCCAGTACTTC	CASSQTGKETQYF
NA	TRBV12-3/TRBV12-4	NA	TRBJ1-2	TGTGCCAGCAGTCTTAGCGGGAGCCCAAACTATGGCTACACCTTC	CASSLSGSPNYGYTF
many	TRBV6-5	NA	TRBJ1-1	TGTGCCAGCGCCCGAGCCTTTAACACTGAAGCTTTCTTT	CASARAFNTEAFF
many	TRBV7-2	NA	TRBJ1-2	TGTGCCAGCGCGGGGGGCCTGACGTATGGCTACACCTTC	CASAGGLTYGYTF
NA	TRBV20-1	NA	TRBJ2-5	TGCAGTGCTAGTGCGGCCGGAGAAGTTGAGACCCAGTACTTC	CSASAAGEVETQYF
NA	TRBV12-3/TRBV12-4	NA	TRBJ2-6	TGTGCCAGCAGTGTGGAAACCGAAGCTTTC	CASSVETEAF
NA	TRBV29-1	NA	TRBJ1-4	TGCAGCGTAGGAACAGGGAGGTCTAATGAAAAACTGTTTTTT	CSVGTGRSNEKLFF
many	TRBV12-3/TRBV12-4	NA	TRBJ1-5	TGTGCCAGCAGTTTAGCGCTCGATCAGCCCCAGCATTTT	CASSLALDQPQHF
NA	TRBV4-1	TRBD1	TRBJ1-4	TGCGCCAGCAGCCAAGGGGCAGGGGGCGAAAAACTGTTTTTT	CASSQGAGGEKLFF
NA	TRBV5-6	TRBD2	TRBJ2-7	TGTGCCAGCAGCCACACTAGCGGGGCCGCCTACGAGCAGTACTTC	CASSHTSGAAYEQYF
NA	TRBV20-1	NA	TRBJ1-4	TGCAGTGCTAGAGATTGGAGAATGGGTGGAAAACTGTTCTTT	CSARDWRMGGKLFF
many	TRBV7-9	TRBD1	TRBJ1-4	TGTGCCAGCAGCCAGACAGGGCGGCATGAAAAACTGTTTTTT	CASSQTGRHEKLFF
few	TRBV7-8	NA	TRBJ1-5	TGTGCCAGCAGCTTAGGATCTAGCGGGACCTACGAGCATTTT	CASSLGSSGTYEHF
many	TRBV20-1	TRBD2	TRBJ2-5	TGCAGTGCCACTGGGGTGGCGGGAGGCCTCCAAGAGACCCAGTACTTC	CSATGVAGGLQETQYF
many	TRBV7-2	NA	TRBJ1-1	TGTGCCAGCAGCTTATTAGCCGGGAACACTGAAGCTTTCTTT	CASSLLAGNTEAFF
NA	TRBV24-1	TRBD1	TRBJ1-2	TGTGCCACCAATGGACAGGAGGGGGACTATGGCTACACCTTC	CATNGQEGDYGYTF
many	TRBV9	NA	TRBJ1-6	TGTGCCAGCAGCGCTCTGGGACTGCCTAATTCACCCCTCCACTTT	CASSALGLPNSPLHF
many	TRBV6-2/TRBV6-3	NA	TRBJ2-2	TGTGCCAGCAACTCCCGTCGAAGGGAGCTGTTTTTT	CASNSRRRELFF
NA	TRBV29-1	TRBD1	TRBJ2-6	TGCAGCGCTAGGGGACAGGGGGCCAACGTCCTGACTTTC	CSARGQGANVLTF
many	TRBV19	TRBD1	TRBJ2-3	TGTGCCAGTAGTTTGCGACAGGGGGATACAGATACGCAGTATTTT	CASSLRQGDTDTQYF
NA	TRBV15	NA	TRBJ1-2	TGTGCCACCAGCAGGGAGGGGGGGCCCTACTATGGCTACACCTTC	CATSREGGPYYGYTF
NA	TRBV24-1	TRBD2	TRBJ2-1	TGTGCCACCAGTGATCCTCTAGCGGCCCACAATGAGCAGTTCTTC	CATSDPLAAHNEQFF
NA	TRBV7-2	NA	TRBJ2-3	TGTGCCAGCAGCTTGGCCTCCCAGGGGCTGGGTTCAGATACGCAGTATTTT	CASSLASQGLGSDTQYF
many	TRBV2	NA	TRBJ2-7	TGTGCCAGCAGTGGGGGTGGGTACCCCTACGAGCAGTACTTC	CASSGGGYPYEQYF
NA	TRBV29-1	NA	TRBJ2-5	TGCAGCGTTGAAGGGGGTCCCTCTCCCCACTTC	CSVEGGPSPHF
NA	TRBV10-3	TRBD1	TRBJ1-3	TGTGCCATCAGTGAGTCGACTGGCGGGGACAGGGACACCATATATTTT	CAISESTGGDRDTIYF
NA	TRBV7-9	TRBD1	TRBJ1-5	TGTGCCAGCAGTTTCTCTCACAGGGGTAATCAGCCCCAGCATTTT	CASSFSHRGNQPQHF
many	TRBV29-1	NA	TRBJ2-5	TGCAGCGCAGGGTACGAGACCCAGTACTTC	CSAGYETQYF
many	TRBV29-1	TRBD2	TRBJ2-5	TGCAGCGTTGCGACTAGCGGGAGTAAAGAGACCCAGTACTTC	CSVATSGSKETQYF
few	TRBV20-1	TRBD2	TRBJ2-2	TGCAGTGCGTCGGGACTAGCGAACACCGGGGAGCTGTTTTTT	CSASGLANTGELFF
NA	TRBV4-1	TRBD2	TRBJ2-2	TGCGCCAGCAACCTCTACGGACTAGCGGGAGTCGGGGAGCTGTTTTTT	CASNLYGLAGVGELFF
many	TRBV2	NA	TRBJ2-7	TGTGCCAGCAGTGAAGGGGGCAGCTACGGCCTTAGGCAGTACTTC	CASSEGGSYGLRQYF
NA	TRBV14	TRBD1	TRBJ2-7	TGTGCCAGCAGCCCCCCGACAGGGGCCGAGCAGTACTTC	CASSPPTGAEQYF